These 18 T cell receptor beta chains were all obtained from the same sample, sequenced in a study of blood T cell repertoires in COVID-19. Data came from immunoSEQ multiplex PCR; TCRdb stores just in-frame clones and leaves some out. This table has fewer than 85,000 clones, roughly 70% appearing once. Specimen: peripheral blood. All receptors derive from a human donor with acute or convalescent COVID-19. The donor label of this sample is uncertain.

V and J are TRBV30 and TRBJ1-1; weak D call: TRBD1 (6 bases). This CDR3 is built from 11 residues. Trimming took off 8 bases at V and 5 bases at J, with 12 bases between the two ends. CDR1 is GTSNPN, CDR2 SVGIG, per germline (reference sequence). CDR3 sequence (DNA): TGTGCCCAGAGACAGGAAACTGAAGCTTTCTTT. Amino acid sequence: CAQRQETEAFF.

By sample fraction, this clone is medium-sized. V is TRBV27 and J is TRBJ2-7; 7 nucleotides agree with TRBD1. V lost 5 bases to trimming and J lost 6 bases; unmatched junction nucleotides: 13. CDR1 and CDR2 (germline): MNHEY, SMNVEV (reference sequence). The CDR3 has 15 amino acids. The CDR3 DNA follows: TGTGCCAGCAGTCGCGACGGGACAGCCCACGGCGAGCAGTACTTC. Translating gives CASSRDGTAHGEQYF.

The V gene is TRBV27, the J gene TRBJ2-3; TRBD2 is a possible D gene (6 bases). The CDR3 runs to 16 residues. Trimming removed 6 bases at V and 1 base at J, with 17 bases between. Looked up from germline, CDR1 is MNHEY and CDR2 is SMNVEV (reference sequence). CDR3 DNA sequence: TGTGCCAGCAGCTTAATTGGGGGGTCAGGCACAGATACGCAGTATTTT. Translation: CASSLIGGSGTDTQYF.

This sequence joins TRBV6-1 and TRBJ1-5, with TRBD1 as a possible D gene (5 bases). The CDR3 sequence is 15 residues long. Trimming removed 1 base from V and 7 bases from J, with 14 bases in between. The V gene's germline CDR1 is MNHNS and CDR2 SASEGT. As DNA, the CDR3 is TGTGCCAGCAGTGAAGTCCCAGGGATGGGACAGCCCCAGCATTTT. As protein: CASSEVPGMGQPQHF.

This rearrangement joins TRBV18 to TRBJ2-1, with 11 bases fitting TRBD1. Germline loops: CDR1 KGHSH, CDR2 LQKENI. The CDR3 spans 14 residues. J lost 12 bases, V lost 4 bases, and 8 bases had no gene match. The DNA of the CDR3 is TGTGCCAGCTCACAAGGGACAGGGGGGTACGGGCAGTTCTTC. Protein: CASSQGTGGYGQFF.

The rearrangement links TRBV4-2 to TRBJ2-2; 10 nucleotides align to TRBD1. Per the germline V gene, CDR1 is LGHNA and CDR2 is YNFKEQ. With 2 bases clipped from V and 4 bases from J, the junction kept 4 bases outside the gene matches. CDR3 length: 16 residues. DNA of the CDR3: TGTGCCAGCAGCCAACGGGACAGGGGAATCACCGGGGAGCTGTTTTTT. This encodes CASSQRDRGITGELFF.

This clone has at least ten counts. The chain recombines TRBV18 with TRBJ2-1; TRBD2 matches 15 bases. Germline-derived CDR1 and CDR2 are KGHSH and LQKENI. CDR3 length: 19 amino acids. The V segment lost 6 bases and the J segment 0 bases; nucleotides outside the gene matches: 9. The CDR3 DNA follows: TGTGCCAGCTCCCCGGGACTAGCGGGGGGTCTTAGCTCCTACAATGAGCAGTTCTTC. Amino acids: CASSPGLAGGLSSYNEQFF. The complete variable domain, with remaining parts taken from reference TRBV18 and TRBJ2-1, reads NAGVMQNPRHLVRRRGQEARLRCSPMKGHSHVYWYRQLPEEGLKFMVYLQKENIIDESGMPKERFSAEFPKEGPSILRIQQVVRGDSAAYFCASSPGLAGGLSSYNEQFFGPGTRLTVL.

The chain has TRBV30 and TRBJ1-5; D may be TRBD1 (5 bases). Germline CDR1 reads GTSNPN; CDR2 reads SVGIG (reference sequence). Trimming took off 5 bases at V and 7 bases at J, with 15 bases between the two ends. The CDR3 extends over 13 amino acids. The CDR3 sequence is CAWAGRVGQPQHF. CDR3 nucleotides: TGTGCCTGGGCAGGCAGGGTAGGACAGCCCCAGCATTTT.

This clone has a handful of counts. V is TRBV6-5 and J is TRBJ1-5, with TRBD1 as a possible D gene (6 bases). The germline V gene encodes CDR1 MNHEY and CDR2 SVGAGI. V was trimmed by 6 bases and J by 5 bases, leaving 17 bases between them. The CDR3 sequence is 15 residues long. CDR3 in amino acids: CASRKQGTQDQPQHF. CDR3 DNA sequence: TGTGCCAGCAGAAAACAGGGTACCCAAGATCAGCCCCAGCATTTT.

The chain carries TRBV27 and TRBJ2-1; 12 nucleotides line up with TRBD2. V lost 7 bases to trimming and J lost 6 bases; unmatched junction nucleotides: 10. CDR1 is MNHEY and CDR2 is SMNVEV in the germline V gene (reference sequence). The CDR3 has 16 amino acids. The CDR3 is CASTYLTSGRGNEQFF. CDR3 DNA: TGTGCCAGCACTTATCTGACTAGCGGGAGAGGCAATGAGCAGTTCTTC.

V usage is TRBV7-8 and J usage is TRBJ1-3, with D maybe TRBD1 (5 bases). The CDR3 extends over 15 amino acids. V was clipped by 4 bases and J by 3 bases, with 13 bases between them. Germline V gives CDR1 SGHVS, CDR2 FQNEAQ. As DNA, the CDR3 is TGTGCCAGCAGCTCCTCGGGGACTGGTGGAAACACCATATATTTT. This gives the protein CASSSSGTGGNTIYF.

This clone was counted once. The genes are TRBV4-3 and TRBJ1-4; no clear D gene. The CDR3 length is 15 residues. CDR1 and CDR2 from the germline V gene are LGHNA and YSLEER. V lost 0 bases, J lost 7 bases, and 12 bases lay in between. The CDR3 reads CASSQDGGRFEKLFF. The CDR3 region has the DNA TGCGCCAGCAGCCAAGATGGTGGCAGATTTGAAAAACTGTTTTTT.

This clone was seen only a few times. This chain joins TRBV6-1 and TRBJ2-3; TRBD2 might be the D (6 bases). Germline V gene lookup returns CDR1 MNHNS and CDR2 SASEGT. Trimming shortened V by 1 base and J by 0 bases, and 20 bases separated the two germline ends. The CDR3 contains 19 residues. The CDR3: CASSEVIPWREGSTDTQYF. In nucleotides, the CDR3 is TGTGCCAGCAGTGAAGTGATCCCTTGGCGGGAAGGTAGCACAGATACGCAGTATTTT.

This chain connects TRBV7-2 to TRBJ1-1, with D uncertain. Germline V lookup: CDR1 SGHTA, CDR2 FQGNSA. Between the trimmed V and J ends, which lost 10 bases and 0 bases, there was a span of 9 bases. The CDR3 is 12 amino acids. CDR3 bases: TGTGCCACCCAGGTACTGAACACTGAAGCTTTCTTT. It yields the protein CATQVLNTEAFF.

CDR3 sequence: CASRVDMNTEAFF. DNA for the CDR3: TGTGCCAGCAGGGTAGATATGAACACTGAAGCTTTCTTT. The chain has TRBV28 and TRBJ1-1; D unresolved. The CDR3 covers 13 residues. In germline, CDR1 is MDHEN, CDR2 SYDVKM. Trimming shortened V by 6 bases and J by 0 bases, and 8 bases separated the two germline ends.

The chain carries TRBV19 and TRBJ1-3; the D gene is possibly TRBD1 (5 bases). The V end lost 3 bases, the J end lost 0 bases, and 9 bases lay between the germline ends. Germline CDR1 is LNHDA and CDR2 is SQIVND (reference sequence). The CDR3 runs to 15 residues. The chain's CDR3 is CASSIAQVSGNTIYF. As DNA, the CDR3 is TGTGCCAGTAGTATTGCACAGGTCTCTGGAAACACCATATATTTT.

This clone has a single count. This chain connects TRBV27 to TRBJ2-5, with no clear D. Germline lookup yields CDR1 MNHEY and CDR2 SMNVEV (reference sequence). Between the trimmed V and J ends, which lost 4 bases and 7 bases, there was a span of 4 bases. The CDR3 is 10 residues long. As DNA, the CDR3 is TGTGCCAGCAGTTCGGGGACCCAGTACTTC. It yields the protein CASSSGTQYF.

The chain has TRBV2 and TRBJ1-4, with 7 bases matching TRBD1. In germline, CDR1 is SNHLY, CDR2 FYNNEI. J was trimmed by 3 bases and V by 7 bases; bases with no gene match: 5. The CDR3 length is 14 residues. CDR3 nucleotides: TGTGCCAGCATTAAGGGGGCCGCTAATGAAAAACTGTTTTTT. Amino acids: CASIKGAANEKLFF.